The subject of this entry is one T cell receptor beta chain. What it recognizes is unknown. TCRdb keeps only in-frame clones here, not all; method: immunoSEQ multiplex PCR. The sample shows 440,000 or so clones, roughly nine tenths of them seen only once. The data originate from a study of Ad26.COV2.S vaccination and SARS-CoV-2 variants. As for the study in general: The donor participated in the COV1001 trial, in its Ad26.COV2.S arm. In the study, Ad26.COV2.S was injected intramuscularly once, or twice 56 days apart. General study findings and limits: Non-spike TCR breadth did not differ much between vaccine and placebo recipients. Substantial breadth was reportedly displayed by spike-specific CD8+ and CD4+ T cell responses after vaccination.

Germline assignment: CDR1 KGHSH and CDR2 LQKENI. The CDR3 is made up of 13 amino acids. V was clipped by 4 bases and J by 3 bases, with 9 bases between them. Treatment of the sample: roughly 19 received Ad26.COV2.S at low or high dose, single or two shots; several received placebo; per-sample allocation not given. Sampling was done on day 63 after the first vaccine or placebo injection. Sequenced here: peripheral blood, sampled in a trial of Ad26.COV2.S vaccine versus placebo. This clonotype was obtained from a person aged 18-60 years who received the Ad26.COV2.S COVID-19 vaccine or a placebo. J is TRBJ2-5 and V is TRBV18; D gene uncertain. The CDR3 reads CASSQGLEETQYF. In DNA, the CDR3 is TGTGCCAGCTCACAGGGTTTGGAAGAGACCCAGTACTTC.